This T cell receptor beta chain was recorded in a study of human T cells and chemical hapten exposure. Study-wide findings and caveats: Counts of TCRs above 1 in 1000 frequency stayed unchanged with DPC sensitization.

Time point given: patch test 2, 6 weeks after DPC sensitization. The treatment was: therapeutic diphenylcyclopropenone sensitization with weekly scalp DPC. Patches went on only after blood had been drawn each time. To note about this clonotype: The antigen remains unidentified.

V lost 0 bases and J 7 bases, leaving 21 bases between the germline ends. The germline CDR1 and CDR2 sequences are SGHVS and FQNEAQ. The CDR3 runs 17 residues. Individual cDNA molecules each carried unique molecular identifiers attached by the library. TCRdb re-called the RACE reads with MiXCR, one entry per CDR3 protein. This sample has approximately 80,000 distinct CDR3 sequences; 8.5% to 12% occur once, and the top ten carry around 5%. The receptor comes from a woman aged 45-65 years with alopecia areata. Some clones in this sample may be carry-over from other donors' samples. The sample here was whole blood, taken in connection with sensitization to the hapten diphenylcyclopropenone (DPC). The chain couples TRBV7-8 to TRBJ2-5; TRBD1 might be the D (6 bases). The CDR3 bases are TGTGCCAGCAGCTTAGCGTTTAGACAGGACATAGCAGGGACCCAGTACTTC. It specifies CASSLAFRQDIAGTQYF.